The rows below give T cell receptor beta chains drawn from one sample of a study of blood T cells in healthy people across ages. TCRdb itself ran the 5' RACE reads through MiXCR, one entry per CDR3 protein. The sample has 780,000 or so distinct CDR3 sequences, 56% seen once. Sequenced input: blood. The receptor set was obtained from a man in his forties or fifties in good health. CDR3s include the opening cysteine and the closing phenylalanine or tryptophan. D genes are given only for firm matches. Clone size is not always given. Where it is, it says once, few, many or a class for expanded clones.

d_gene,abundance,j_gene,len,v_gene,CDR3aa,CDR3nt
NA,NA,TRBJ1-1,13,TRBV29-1,CSGERLEGTEAFF,TGCAGCGGTGAACGCCTGGAAGGCACTGAAGCTTTCTTT
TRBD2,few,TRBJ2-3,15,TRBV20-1,CSASRPAGGGDTQYF,TGCAGTGCCTCTAGGCCAGCGGGAGGGGGAGATACGCAGTATTTT
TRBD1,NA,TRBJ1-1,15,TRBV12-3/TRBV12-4,CASRLPGQENTEAFF,TGTGCCAGCAGACTACCCGGACAGGAGAACACTGAAGCTTTCTTT
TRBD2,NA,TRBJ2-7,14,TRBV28,CASIPLGGYYEQYF,TGTGCCAGCATTCCTCTCGGGGGGTACTACGAGCAGTACTTC
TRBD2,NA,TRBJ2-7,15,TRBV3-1,CASSPGTSGNYEQYF,TGTGCCAGCAGCCCCGGGACTAGCGGGAACTACGAGCAGTACTTC
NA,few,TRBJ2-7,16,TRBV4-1,CASSQGDTGSSYEQYF,TGCGCCAGCAGCCAAGGAGACACCGGGAGCTCCTACGAGCAGTACTTC
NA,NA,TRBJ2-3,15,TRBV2,CASTSRGDVTDTQYF,TGTGCCAGCACATCGAGGGGGGATGTCACAGATACGCAGTATTTT
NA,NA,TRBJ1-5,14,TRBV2,CASSEANRSGPQHF,TGTGCCAGCAGTGAAGCTAATCGATCAGGGCCCCAGCATTTT
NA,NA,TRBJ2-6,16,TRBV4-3,CASSQDGAGVTNVLTF,TGCGCCAGCAGCCAAGATGGGGCAGGGGTAACGAACGTCCTGACTTTC
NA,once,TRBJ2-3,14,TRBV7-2,CASSLVKGRDTQYF,TGTGCCAGCAGCTTAGTAAAGGGGAGAGATACGCAGTATTTT
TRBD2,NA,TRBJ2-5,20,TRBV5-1,CASSSPPWGSGNSAQQTQYF,TGCGCCAGCAGTTCGCCCCCATGGGGGAGCGGGAATAGCGCCCAACAGACCCAGTACTTC
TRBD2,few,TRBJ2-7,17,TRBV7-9,CASSISGRQLTSYEQYF,TGTGCCAGCAGCATTAGCGGGAGACAACTAACCTCCTACGAGCAGTACTTC
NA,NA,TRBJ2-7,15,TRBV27,CASSLTVSSYNEQYF,TGTGCCAGCAGTTTGACTGTGAGCTCCTACAATGAGCAGTACTTC
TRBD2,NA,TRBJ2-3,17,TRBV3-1,CASSQAPQREGVDTQYF,TGTGCCAGCAGCCAAGCCCCCCAGCGGGAAGGGGTAGATACGCAGTATTTT
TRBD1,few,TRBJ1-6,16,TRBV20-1,CSAREHGQGENSPLHF,TGCAGTGCTAGAGAGCATGGACAGGGGGAGAATTCACCCCTCCACTTT
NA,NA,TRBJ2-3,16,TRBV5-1,CASSSEGTATTDTQYF,TGCGCCAGCAGCTCGGAGGGGACAGCCACCACAGATACGCAGTATTTT
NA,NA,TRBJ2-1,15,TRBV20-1,CSARWSGLPYNEQFF,TGCAGTGCTAGATGGAGTGGCCTTCCCTACAATGAGCAGTTCTTC
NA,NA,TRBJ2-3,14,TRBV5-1,CASSRLLGTDTQYF,TGCGCCAGCAGCCGACTACTAGGGACAGATACGCAGTATTTT
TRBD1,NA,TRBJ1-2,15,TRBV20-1,CSARGEQRGGAGYTF,TGCAGTGCTAGAGGTGAACAACGAGGGGGCGCTGGCTACACCTTC
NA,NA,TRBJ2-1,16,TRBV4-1,CASSQIAILSYNEQFF,TGCGCCAGCAGCCAAATAGCGATTTTATCCTACAATGAGCAGTTCTTC
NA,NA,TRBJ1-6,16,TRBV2,CASRVQDNSYNSPLHF,TGTGCCAGCAGAGTACAGGATAACTCCTATAATTCACCCCTCCACTTT
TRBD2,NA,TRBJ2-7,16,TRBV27,CASSSVAGATSYEQYF,TGTGCCAGCAGTTCCGTAGCGGGGGCGACCTCCTACGAGCAGTACTTC
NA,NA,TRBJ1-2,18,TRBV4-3,CASSQVGVGWGASYGYTF,TGCGCCAGCAGCCAAGTTGGTGTCGGCTGGGGGGCAAGCTATGGCTACACCTTC
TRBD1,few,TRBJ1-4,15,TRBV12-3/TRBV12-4,CASSRRQGTNEKLFF,TGTGCCAGCAGTCGCAGACAGGGGACTAATGAAAAACTGTTTTTT
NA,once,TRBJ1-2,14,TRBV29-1,CSARGGGTNYGYTF,TGCAGCGCCCGAGGCGGAGGAACGAACTATGGCTACACCTTC
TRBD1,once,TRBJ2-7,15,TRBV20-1,CSAGRTGIEGREQYF,TGCAGTGCTGGGCGGACAGGGATCGAGGGCAGGGAGCAGTACTTC
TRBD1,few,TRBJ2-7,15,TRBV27,CASSLSTGGHYEQYF,TGTGCCAGCAGTTTATCTACAGGGGGACACTACGAGCAGTACTTC
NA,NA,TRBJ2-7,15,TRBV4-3,CASCQDSRVRDEQYF,TGCGCCAGCTGCCAAGATTCGCGGGTCCGTGACGAGCAGTACTTC
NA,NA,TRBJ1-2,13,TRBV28,CASSQKIRNGHTF,TGTGCCAGCAGTCAAAAGATTAGAAATGGCCACACCTTC
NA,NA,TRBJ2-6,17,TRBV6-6,CASSYLIGPASSNVLTF,TGTGCCAGCAGTTACTTAATCGGGCCGGCGAGCTCCAACGTCCTGACTTTC
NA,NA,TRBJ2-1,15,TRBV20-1,CSAGGGAVRYNEQFF,TGCAGTGCTGGGGGTGGGGCGGTTCGCTACAATGAGCAGTTCTTC
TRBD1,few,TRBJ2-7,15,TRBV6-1,CASSEVQGAVYEQYF,TGTGCCAGCAGTGAAGTTCAGGGGGCGGTCTACGAGCAGTACTTC
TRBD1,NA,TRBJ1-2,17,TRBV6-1,CASSEGPGTAKNYGYTF,TGTGCCAGCAGTGAAGGACCCGGGACAGCGAAAAACTATGGCTACACCTTC
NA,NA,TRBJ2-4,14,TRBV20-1,CSARGGGSPNIQYF,TGCAGTGCTAGAGGAGGGGGGAGCCCAAACATTCAGTACTTC
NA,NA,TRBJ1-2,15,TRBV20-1,CSARNRDRAPYGYTF,TGCAGTGCCCGTAATAGGGACCGTGCCCCCTATGGCTACACCTTC
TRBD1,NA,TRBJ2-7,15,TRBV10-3,CAISGATGPSYEQYF,TGTGCCATCAGTGGGGCGACAGGGCCTTCCTACGAGCAGTACTTC
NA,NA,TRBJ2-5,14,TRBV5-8,CASRLLTFQETQYF,TGTGCCAGCCGACTTTTGACTTTTCAAGAGACCCAGTACTTC
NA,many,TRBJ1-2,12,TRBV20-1,CSADRPPRGYTF,TGCAGCGCGGACAGACCTCCGAGGGGCTACACCTTC
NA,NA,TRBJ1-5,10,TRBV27,CATGPGPQHF,TGTGCCACCGGACCGGGACCCCAGCATTTT
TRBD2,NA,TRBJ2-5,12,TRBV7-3,CASSFSGGTQYF,TGTGCCAGCAGCTTTAGCGGGGGGACCCAGTACTTC
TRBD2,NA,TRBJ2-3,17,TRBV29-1,CSVEEGGLAGGRDTQYF,TGCAGCGTTGAAGAAGGGGGACTAGCGGGAGGCCGGGATACGCAGTATTTT
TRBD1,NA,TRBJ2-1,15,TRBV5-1,CASSLGQVPGSEQFF,TGCGCCAGCAGCCTCGGACAGGTACCGGGTAGTGAGCAGTTCTTC